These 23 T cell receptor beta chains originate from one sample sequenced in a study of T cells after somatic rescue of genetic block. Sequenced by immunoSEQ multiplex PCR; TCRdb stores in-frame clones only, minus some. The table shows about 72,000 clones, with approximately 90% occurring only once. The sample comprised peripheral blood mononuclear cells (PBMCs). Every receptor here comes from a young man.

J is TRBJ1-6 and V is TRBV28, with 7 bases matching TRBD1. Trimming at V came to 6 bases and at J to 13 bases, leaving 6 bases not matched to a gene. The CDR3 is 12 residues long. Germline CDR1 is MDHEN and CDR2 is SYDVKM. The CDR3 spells CASSTGQLPLHF. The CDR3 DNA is TGTGCCAGCAGCACGGGACAGCTTCCCCTCCACTTT. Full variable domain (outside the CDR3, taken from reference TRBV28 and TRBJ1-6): DVKVTQSSRYLVKRTGEKVFLECVQDMDHENMFWYRQDPGLGLRLIYFSYDVKMKEKGDIPEGYSVSREKKERFSLILESASTNQTSMYLCASSTGQLPLHFGNGTRLTVT.

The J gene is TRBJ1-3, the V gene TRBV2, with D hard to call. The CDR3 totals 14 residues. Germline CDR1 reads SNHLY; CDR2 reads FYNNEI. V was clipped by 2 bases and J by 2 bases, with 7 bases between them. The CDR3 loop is CASSEWSTGNTIYF. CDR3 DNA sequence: TGTGCCAGCAGTGAATGGAGTACTGGAAACACCATATATTTT.

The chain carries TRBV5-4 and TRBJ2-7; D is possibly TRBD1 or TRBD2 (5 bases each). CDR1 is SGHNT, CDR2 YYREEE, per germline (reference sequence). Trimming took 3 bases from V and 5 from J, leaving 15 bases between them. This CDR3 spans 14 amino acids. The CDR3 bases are TGTGCCAGCAGCTGGAAGGGGAGAGGGGACGAGCAGTACTTC. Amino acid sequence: CASSWKGRGDEQYF.

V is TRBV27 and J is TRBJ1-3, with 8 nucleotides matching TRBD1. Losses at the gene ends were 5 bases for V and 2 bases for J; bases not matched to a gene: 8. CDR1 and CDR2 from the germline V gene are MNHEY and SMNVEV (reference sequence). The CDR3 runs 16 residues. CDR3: CASSQIQGVAGNTIYF. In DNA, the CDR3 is TGTGCCAGCAGTCAAATACAGGGGGTCGCTGGAAACACCATATATTTT.

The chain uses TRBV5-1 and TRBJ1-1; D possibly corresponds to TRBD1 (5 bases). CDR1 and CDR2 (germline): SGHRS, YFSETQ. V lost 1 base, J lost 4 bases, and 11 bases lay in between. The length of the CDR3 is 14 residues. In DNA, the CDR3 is TGCGCCAGCAGCTTGCGCCCCCAGGGCACTGAAGCTTTCTTT. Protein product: CASSLRPQGTEAFF.

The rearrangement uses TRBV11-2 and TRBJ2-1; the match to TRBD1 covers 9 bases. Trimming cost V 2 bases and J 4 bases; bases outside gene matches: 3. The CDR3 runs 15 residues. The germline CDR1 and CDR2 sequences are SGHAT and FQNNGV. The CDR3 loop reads CASSLSTGGYNEQFF. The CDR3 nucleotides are TGTGCCAGCAGCTTATCGACAGGGGGATACAATGAGCAGTTCTTC.

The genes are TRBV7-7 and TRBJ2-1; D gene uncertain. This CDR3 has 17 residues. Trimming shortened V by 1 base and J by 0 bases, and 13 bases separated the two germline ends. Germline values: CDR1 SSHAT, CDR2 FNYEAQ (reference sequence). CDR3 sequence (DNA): TGTGCCAGCAGCTTAGATCCAGCGCTGAGCTCCTACAATGAGCAGTTCTTC. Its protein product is CASSLDPALSSYNEQFF.

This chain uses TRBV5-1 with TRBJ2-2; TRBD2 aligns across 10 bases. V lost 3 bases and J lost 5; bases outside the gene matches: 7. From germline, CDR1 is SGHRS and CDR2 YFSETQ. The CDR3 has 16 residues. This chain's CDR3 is CASSSLGLALTGELFF. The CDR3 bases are TGCGCCAGCAGCTCCTTGGGACTAGCGCTAACCGGGGAGCTGTTTTTT.

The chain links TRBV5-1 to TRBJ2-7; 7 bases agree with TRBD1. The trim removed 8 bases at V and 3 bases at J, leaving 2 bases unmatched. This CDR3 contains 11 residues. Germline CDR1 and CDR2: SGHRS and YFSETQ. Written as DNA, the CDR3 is TGCGCCAGTCGGGACAGCTACGAGCAGTACTTC. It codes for CASRDSYEQYF.

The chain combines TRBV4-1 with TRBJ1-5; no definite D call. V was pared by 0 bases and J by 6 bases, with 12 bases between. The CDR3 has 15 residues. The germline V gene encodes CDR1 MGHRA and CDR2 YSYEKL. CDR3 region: CASSQDSRSGQPQHF. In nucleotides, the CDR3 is TGCGCCAGCAGCCAAGATTCCCGGTCCGGTCAGCCCCAGCATTTT.

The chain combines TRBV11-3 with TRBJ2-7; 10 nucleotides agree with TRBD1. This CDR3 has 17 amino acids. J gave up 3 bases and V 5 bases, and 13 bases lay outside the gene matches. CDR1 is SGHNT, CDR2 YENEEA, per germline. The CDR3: CASSTPGQGIGVYEQYF. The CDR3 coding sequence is TGTGCCAGCAGCACCCCGGGACAGGGGATCGGGGTCTACGAGCAGTACTTC. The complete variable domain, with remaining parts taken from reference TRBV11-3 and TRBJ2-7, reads EAGVVQSPRYKIIEKKQPVAFWCNPISGHNTLYWYLQNLGQGPELLIRYENEEAVDDSQLPKDRFSAERLKGVDSTLKIQPAELGDSAVYLCASSTPGQGIGVYEQYFGPGTRLTVT.

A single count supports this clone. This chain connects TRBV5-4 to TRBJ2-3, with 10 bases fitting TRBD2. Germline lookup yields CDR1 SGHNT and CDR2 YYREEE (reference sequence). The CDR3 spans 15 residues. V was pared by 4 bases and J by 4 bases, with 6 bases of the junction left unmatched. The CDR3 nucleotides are TGTGCCAGCAGCAAGAGCCTAGCGGGAGCAGATACGCAGTATTTT. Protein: CASSKSLAGADTQYF.

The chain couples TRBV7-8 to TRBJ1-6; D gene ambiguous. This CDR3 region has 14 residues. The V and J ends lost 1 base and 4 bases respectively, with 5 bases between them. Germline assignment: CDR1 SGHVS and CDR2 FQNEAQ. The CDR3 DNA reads TGTGCCAGCAGCTTAGAGACTTATAATTCACCCCTCCACTTT. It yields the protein CASSLETYNSPLHF. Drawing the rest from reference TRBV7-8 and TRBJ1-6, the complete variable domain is GAGVSQSPRYKVAKRGQDVALRCDPISGHVSLFWYQQALGQGPEFLTYFQNEAQLDKSGLPSDRFFAERPEGSVSTLKIQRTQQEDSAVYLCASSLETYNSPLHFGNGTRLTVT.

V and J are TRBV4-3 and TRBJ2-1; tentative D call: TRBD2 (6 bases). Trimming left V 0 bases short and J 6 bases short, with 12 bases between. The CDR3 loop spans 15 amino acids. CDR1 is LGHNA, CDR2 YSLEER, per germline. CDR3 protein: CASSQEGGALNEQFF. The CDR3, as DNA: TGCGCCAGCAGCCAAGAGGGGGGAGCCCTCAATGAGCAGTTCTTC.

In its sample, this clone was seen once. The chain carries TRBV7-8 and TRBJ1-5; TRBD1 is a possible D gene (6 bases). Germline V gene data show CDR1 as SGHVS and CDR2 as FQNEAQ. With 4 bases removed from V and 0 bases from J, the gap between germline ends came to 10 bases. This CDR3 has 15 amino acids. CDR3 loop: CASSSHRVSNQPQHF. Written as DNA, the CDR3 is TGTGCCAGCAGCTCGCACAGGGTTAGCAATCAGCCCCAGCATTTT.

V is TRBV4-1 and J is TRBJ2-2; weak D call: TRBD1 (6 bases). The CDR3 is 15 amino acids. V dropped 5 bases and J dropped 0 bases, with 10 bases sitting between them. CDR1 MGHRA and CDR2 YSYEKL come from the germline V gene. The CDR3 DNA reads TGCGCCAGCAGCGCACGGACAGCGAACACCGGGGAGCTGTTTTTT. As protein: CASSARTANTGELFF.

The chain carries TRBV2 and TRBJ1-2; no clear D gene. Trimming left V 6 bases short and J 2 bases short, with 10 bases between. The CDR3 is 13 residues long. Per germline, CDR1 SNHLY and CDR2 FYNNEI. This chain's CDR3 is CASREVGNYGYTF. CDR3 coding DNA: TGTGCCAGCAGAGAGGTGGGGAACTATGGCTACACCTTC.

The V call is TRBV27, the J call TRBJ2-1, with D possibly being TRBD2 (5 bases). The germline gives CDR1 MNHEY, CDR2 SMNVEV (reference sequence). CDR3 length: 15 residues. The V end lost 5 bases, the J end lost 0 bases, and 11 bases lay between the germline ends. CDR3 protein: CASSLGRSSYNEQFF. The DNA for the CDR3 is TGTGCCAGCAGTCTGGGGAGAAGCTCCTACAATGAGCAGTTCTTC.

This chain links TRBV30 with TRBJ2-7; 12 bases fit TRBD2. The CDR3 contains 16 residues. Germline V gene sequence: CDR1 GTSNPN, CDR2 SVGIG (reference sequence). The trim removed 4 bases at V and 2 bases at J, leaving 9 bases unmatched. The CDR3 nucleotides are TGTGCCTGGACTAATCCTGGACTAGCGGGAACCTACGAGCAGTACTTC. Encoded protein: CAWTNPGLAGTYEQYF.

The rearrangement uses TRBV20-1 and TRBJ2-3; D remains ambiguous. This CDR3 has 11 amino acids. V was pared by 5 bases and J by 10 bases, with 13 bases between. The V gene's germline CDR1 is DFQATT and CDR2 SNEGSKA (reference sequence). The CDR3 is CSAPRPGAQYF. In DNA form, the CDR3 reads TGCAGTGCTCCCCGGCCCGGAGCGCAGTATTTT.

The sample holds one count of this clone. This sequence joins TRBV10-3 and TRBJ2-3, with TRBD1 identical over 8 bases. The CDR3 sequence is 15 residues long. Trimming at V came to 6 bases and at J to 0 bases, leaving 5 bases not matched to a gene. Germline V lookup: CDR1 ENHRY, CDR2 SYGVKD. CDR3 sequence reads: CAIRHGQGSTDTQYF. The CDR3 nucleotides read TGTGCCATCAGGCACGGACAGGGAAGCACAGATACGCAGTATTTT.

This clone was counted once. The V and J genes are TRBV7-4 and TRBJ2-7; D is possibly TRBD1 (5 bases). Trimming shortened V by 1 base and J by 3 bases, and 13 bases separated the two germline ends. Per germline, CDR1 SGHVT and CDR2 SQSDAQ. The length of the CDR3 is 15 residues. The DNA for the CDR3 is TGTGCCAGCAGCTTAGTTGCCAGGGCAAGCTACGAGCAGTACTTC. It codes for CASSLVARASYEQYF.

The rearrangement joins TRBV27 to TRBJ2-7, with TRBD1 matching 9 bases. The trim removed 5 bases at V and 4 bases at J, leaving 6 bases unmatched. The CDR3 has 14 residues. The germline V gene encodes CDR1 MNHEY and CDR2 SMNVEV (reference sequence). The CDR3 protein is CASSHRDRVYEQYF. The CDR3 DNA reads TGTGCCAGCAGTCACCGGGACAGGGTGTACGAGCAGTACTTC.